This TCR beta chain stems from a study of T cell responses to AZD1222 COVID-19 vaccine. General study points: Spike-wide coverage was observed for vaccine-associated CD4 TCRs, with dominant responses at 160-218 and 743-854. Donors, mostly white British, included more females; clonal diversity was possibly underestimated. Seropositivity was recorded at baseline in only 6 or 7 AZD1222 recipients.

Measured with immunoSEQ multiplex PCR; TCRdb has only the in-frame clones, and not every one. The table has more than 75,000 clones, 85% to 90% seen once. In regard to this clone: No antigen is known for it.

With 5 bases clipped from V and 7 bases from J, the junction kept 6 bases outside the gene matches. The CDR3 is made up of 14 amino acids. Germline loops: CDR1 LNHDA, CDR2 SQIVND (reference sequence). The source is an adult in good health. Sequencing used peripheral blood, obtained on day 0 of AZD1222 vaccination. The chain combines TRBV19 with TRBJ1-4; 8 positions agree with TRBD1. The CDR3 loop is CASSVRDRIEKLFF. CDR3 nucleotide sequence: TGTGCCAGTAGTGTGCGGGACAGGATTGAAAAACTGTTTTTT.